These 5 T cell receptor beta chains were sequenced from one sample in a study of CD8 T cells in ankylosing spondylitis. TCRdb re-derived calls from the 5' RACE reads in MiXCR, one entry per CDR3 protein. The sample yields around 300,000 distinct CDR3 sequences, more than 20% seen once. Sequences were obtained from blood, either unsorted or a sorted T cell fraction (not recorded which). Every receptor here comes from a female donor with ankylosing spondylitis or in good health (not recorded which).

At least ten counts were recorded for this clonotype. This chain links TRBV20-1 with TRBJ1-2; 10 positions match TRBD1. CDR3 length: 14 residues. V lost 6 bases to trimming and J lost 7 bases; unmatched junction nucleotides: 11. CDR1 is DFQATT, CDR2 SNEGSKA, per germline (reference sequence). The CDR3 here is CSASPPGQGFGYTF. The DNA of the CDR3 is TGCAGTGCCAGTCCTCCGGGACAGGGGTTTGGCTACACCTTC.

The V and J genes are TRBV20-1 and TRBJ2-7; 12 positions match TRBD2. Per the germline V gene, CDR1 is DFQATT and CDR2 is SNEGSKA (reference sequence). The V gene end was trimmed by 6 bases and the J gene end by 1 base; junction bases not matched to a gene: 7. This CDR3 has 15 amino acids. CDR3 nucleotides: TGCAGTGCAAAACCGGGACTAGCGGGTTCCTACGAGCAGTACTTC. It codes for CSAKPGLAGSYEQYF.

In its sample, this clonotype was seen a few times. V is TRBV12-3 or TRBV12-4 and J is TRBJ1-1; D is perhaps TRBD1 (5 bases). With 4 bases removed from V and 11 bases from J, the gap between germline ends came to 17 bases. This CDR3 has 13 amino acids. The CDR3 sequence: CASSSATESWAFF. CDR3 nucleotides: TGTGCCAGCAGTTCGGCGACAGAGTCGTGGGCTTTCTTT.

The V and J genes are TRBV11-1 and TRBJ2-3; D ambiguous. The CDR3 consists of 19 residues. V lost 5 bases and J 2 bases, leaving 26 bases between the germline ends. CDR1 is SGHAT and CDR2 is FQDESV in the germline V gene (reference sequence). CDR3 amino acids: CASSPSRHVSRVTTDTQYF. The CDR3 nucleotides are TGTGCCAGCAGCCCCTCCCGACACGTTAGTAGAGTTACCACAGATACGCAGTATTTT.

The chain recombines TRBV7-9 with TRBJ1-1; tentatively, D is TRBD1 (5 bases). Germline values: CDR1 SEHNR, CDR2 FQNEAQ (reference sequence). V lost 5 bases and J 0 bases, leaving 13 bases between the germline ends. The CDR3 loop spans 15 amino acids. The CDR3 sequence: CASSPSGNMNTEAFF. DNA for the CDR3: TGTGCCAGCAGCCCGTCAGGGAACATGAACACTGAAGCTTTCTTT.